These 14 T cell receptor beta chains came from one sample sequenced in a study of cytomegalovirus exposure and HLA in healthy donors. Use of 60 Vbeta and 13 Jbeta primers characterized the PCR. Only in-frame clones appear in the TCRdb table, and some are missing; sequencing was by immunoSEQ multiplex PCR. The sample records over 85,000 clones, approximately 85% being singletons. The sample comprised PBMCs. Receptors originate from a man between 40 and 49 years old in good health and CMV-seropositive.

The chain employs TRBV6-5 and TRBJ2-4; 8 nucleotides agree with TRBD1. The CDR3 is 12 residues long. From germline, CDR1 is MNHEY and CDR2 SVGAGI. Germline trimming cut 4 bases from V and 9 bases from J; bases unmatched to any gene: 2. Here the CDR3 reads CASSSDRVIQYF. CDR3 nucleotides: TGTGCCAGCAGTTCGGACAGGGTCATTCAGTACTTC.

V gene TRBV27 combines with J gene TRBJ1-2; D is uncertain. With 2 bases removed from V and 7 bases from J, the gap between germline ends came to 11 bases. Germline V gene data show CDR1 as MNHEY and CDR2 as SMNVEV (reference sequence). The CDR3 has 13 amino acids. The CDR3 region is CASSLTGLPGYTF. The CDR3 DNA reads as TGTGCCAGCAGTTTAACTGGGCTACCTGGCTACACCTTC.

This clone was picked up one time. The V gene is TRBV6-5, the J gene TRBJ1-5; D unclear. V was pared by 2 bases and J by 6 bases, with 11 bases between. CDR1 is MNHEY and CDR2 is SVGAGI in the germline V gene. The CDR3 runs 14 residues. The CDR3 nucleotides read TGTGCCAGCAGTTACGGGCTGGTCGGTCAGCCCCAGCATTTT. Protein product: CASSYGLVGQPQHF.

V gene TRBV5-1 combines with J gene TRBJ2-1, with 12 bases aligning to TRBD1. J lost 8 bases, V lost 4 bases, and 7 bases had no gene match. Looked up from germline, CDR1 is SGHRS and CDR2 is YFSETQ. The CDR3 is 15 amino acids. CDR3 loop: CASSPGQGAFHEQFF. The CDR3 region has the DNA TGCGCCAGCAGCCCGGGACAGGGGGCTTTTCATGAGCAGTTCTTC.

The CDR3 here is CASSGYSSGNEQFF. For the CDR3, the DNA is TGTGCCAGCAGCGGTTATAGCAGCGGGAACGAGCAGTTCTTC. V gene TRBV13 combines with J gene TRBJ2-1, with TRBD2 identical over 7 bases. This CDR3 has 14 amino acids. Germline CDR1 PRHDT, CDR2 FYEKMQ (reference sequence). Trimming removed 5 bases from V and 10 bases from J; junction bases left unmatched: 11.

The chain combines TRBV19 with TRBJ1-2; 10 bases agree with TRBD1. The germline gives CDR1 LNHDA, CDR2 SQIVND (reference sequence). The CDR3 runs to 14 residues. Trimming cost V 6 bases and J 4 bases; bases outside gene matches: 5. CDR3 protein: CASRDRGEAYGYTF. The DNA for the CDR3 is TGTGCCAGTAGGGACAGGGGGGAGGCCTATGGCTACACCTTC.

V usage is TRBV19 and J usage is TRBJ2-7; D might be TRBD1 (6 bases). Germline assignment: CDR1 LNHDA and CDR2 SQIVND (reference sequence). The CDR3 spans 16 residues. Trimming stripped 4 bases from V and 5 bases from J, with 21 bases between. The CDR3 reads CASSRNRAVLLNEQYF. CDR3 nucleotide sequence: TGTGCCAGTAGTAGAAACAGGGCTGTTCTCTTGAACGAGCAGTACTTC.

The gene calls are TRBV19 and TRBJ1-5, with 9 positions matching TRBD1. The CDR3 extends over 16 amino acids. Germline V gene data show CDR1 as LNHDA and CDR2 as SQIVND (reference sequence). With 5 bases clipped from V and 5 bases from J, the junction kept 10 bases outside the gene matches. CDR3 DNA: TGTGCCAGTAGTGATCCGGGACAGGGAATTCATCAGCCCCAGCATTTT. It yields the protein CASSDPGQGIHQPQHF.

The rearrangement uses TRBV10-3 and TRBJ2-5; the D gene is possibly TRBD1 (5 bases). CDR1 ENHRY and CDR2 SYGVKD come from the germline V gene. Trimming took 8 bases from V and 0 from J, leaving 10 bases between them. CDR3 length equals 13 residues. DNA of the CDR3: TGTGCCATCCGCCGACAGTACCAAGAGACCCAGTACTTC. Protein sequence: CAIRRQYQETQYF.

J is TRBJ1-2 and V is TRBV5-1, with 7 bases lining up with TRBD1. This CDR3 comprises 15 residues. Germline V gene data show CDR1 as SGHRS and CDR2 as YFSETQ. The junction had 9 bases not matched to a gene; V was cut back by 7 bases and J by 0 bases. In DNA, the CDR3 is TGCGCCAGCCGACTATGGGACAGCTCTAACTATGGCTACACCTTC. It encodes CASRLWDSSNYGYTF.

Worth noting for this clone: The identical CDR3 is also encoded by other nucleotide sequences in the sample. The CDR3: CASSQDRLAGSTDTQYF. The CDR3 DNA follows: TGTGCCAGCAGCCAAGATCGGCTAGCGGGGAGCACAGATACGCAGTATTTT. The rearrangement uses TRBV14 and TRBJ2-3; 9 positions match TRBD2. This CDR3 comprises 17 residues. Germline V gene sequence: CDR1 SGHDN, CDR2 FVKESK. J lost 0 bases, V lost 0 bases, and 4 bases had no gene match.

This clone turned up a few times. The chain couples TRBV14 to TRBJ2-1, with D perhaps TRBD2 (6 bases). Germline assignment: CDR1 SGHDN and CDR2 FVKESK. The CDR3 spans 13 residues. Trimming removed 4 bases from V and 8 bases from J, with 12 bases in between. The CDR3 DNA follows: TGTGCCAGCAGCCTGCTGACGGGAGATGAGCAGTTCTTC. Translating it yields CASSLLTGDEQFF.

The chain uses TRBV10-3 and TRBJ2-2, with D perhaps TRBD1 (5 bases). Trimming removed 8 bases at V and 1 base at J, with 8 bases between. CDR1 and CDR2 from the germline V gene are ENHRY and SYGVKD. The CDR3 is 13 amino acids. DNA of the CDR3: TGTGCCATCCAACAGGAGAACACCGGGGAGCTGTTTTTT. It codes for CAIQQENTGELFF.

Concerning this clone itself: At one end, the junction sequence differs from germline, possibly due to a read error. The sample has other DNA sequences that encode this CDR3 too. The chain uses TRBV5-4 and TRBJ1-2; D remains unclear. Germline V gene data show CDR1 as SGHNT and CDR2 as YYREEE (reference sequence). The CDR3 is made up of 13 amino acids. The CDR3, as DNA: TGCGCCAGCAGCTTGGCGGGGAGCTATGGCTACACCTTC. Amino acids: CASSLAGSYGYTF.